This TCR beta chain was recovered during a study of T cell repertoires in ileal Crohn's disease (dated by TCRdb to between 2017 and 2020). In terms of the full investigation: The median duration of disease was roughly eight years, and at the time of surgery approximately 33% of patients were active smokers. The study was conducted in parallel with a multicentre cohort built to find predictors of early endoscopic recurrence after ileocolonic resection. All patients had surgery for a complication: stricturing disease in 61% and penetrating disease in about 40%. TCR repertoire analysis was performed in 45 to 65 Crohn's disease patients drawn from a prospective multicentre cohort. The study sequenced about 180 mucosal samples from some 55 patients, taken at several locations on the surgical specimen and at postoperative endoscopy. The M6 samples were biopsies of the neoterminal ileum collected during postoperative colonoscopy. Endoscopic postoperative recurrence was defined as a Rutgeerts score above i0. Postoperative therapy was given to about half of the patients, with thiopurines administered to some 10 patients and anti-TNF agents administered to about 20 patients. The investigation overall reported the following: A significantly higher proportion of clonal expansions was observed in active smokers at surgery than in non-smokers (25.9% vs 17.9%, p=0.02). Higher high-frequency clone percentages at surgery were associated with endoscopic recurrence; all patients with clonality above 26.8% (18/57) had recurrence. Mucosal CD4 and CD8 T cells were sorted and sequenced only in a subgroup of patients, the size of which was not stated. More high-frequency clones were carried by sorted CD8 T cells than by CD4 T cells, suggesting that mucosal expansions were mainly CD8. Postoperative endoscopy timing varied within the first year after surgery, with a median delay of about 7 months.

About this clone itself: The clone's antigen remains unknown. Base qualities are missing; no much larger clone stands one base away.

Roughly 540 nanograms of biopsy DNA per sample were submitted for commercial TCRB immunosequencing. Adaptive Biotechnology amplified the CDR3 regions from genomic DNA with a two-step multiplex PCR designed to control amplification bias. Primers covering every V and J gene segment were used in the first PCR, while barcodes and Illumina adapters were added in the second PCR. CDR3 libraries were sequenced on an Illumina instrument. In the paper's pipeline: The analysis drew on both the pipelines supplied by the vendor and custom analysis of the raw data in R/Bioconductor running R version 3.3.0. Clonality, ranging from 0 to 1, was calculated as the inverse of the normalised Shannon entropy of all productive clones. The repertoire share taken up by the top 100 clones defined high-frequency clones, and only clones that passed a 95% confidence test were kept. Repertoire diversity was measured with the Simpson index, and overlap between samples was measured with the Morisita-Horn index. TCRdb retrieved this table from immuneACCESS and kept in-frame rearrangements only. Not all clones are present; in checked studies, unresolved V genes account for under half, and no reason is known for the remainder. For V, J and clone size, that table is used; D and trimming come from the DNA. The sample has about 59,000 clones on record, roughly 89% of them singletons. Of the sample, roughly 2% is held by the ten largest clones.

The meaning of the sample's time point label: neoterminal ileum biopsy at postoperative endoscopy, about 6 months after surgery. To be eligible, patients had to be adults with ileal or ileocolonic Crohn's disease and an indication for ileocolonic resection. Whole ileal mucosal biopsies were kept frozen at -80 degrees C prior to DNA extraction. A TRizol-based method was used to extract genomic DNA from the frozen whole biopsies, and the DNA was quantified with a NanoDrop 2000 spectrophotometer. The germline V gene gives CDR1 as KGHSH and CDR2 as LQKENI. From the cysteine up to the phenylalanine, the CDR3 has a length of 16 residues. Kept here is only the CDR3 DNA, which spans 48 bases and is read in frame from base 1. Trimming at the junction amounts to 3 bases on V and 0 bases on J, and the germline ends lie 14 bases apart.

The TCR originated in an adult with Crohn's disease. The rearrangement joined TRBV18 to TRBJ1-1; possibly the D gene is TRBD1, per 5 matching bases. The sequenced sample was ileal tissue. The nucleotides read TGTGCCAGCTCACCCCGGGGGGGAGAAATGAACACTGAAGCTTTCTTT. This is translated as CASSPRGGEMNTEAFF.